These 18 T cell receptor beta chains were sequenced from one sample in a study of T cell repertoires in cytomegalovirus infection. TCRdb processed the reads anew with MiXCR; each CDR3 protein has one entry. The sample holds a few hundred thousand distinct CDR3 sequences; around a sixth are singletons and the top ten take roughly 8.7%. The specimen sequenced was PBMCs. The receptors were sampled from a human donor in good health (CMV status not recorded). Some clones in this sample may be carry-over from other donors' samples.

This chain connects TRBV11-2 to TRBJ2-7; 11 bases align to TRBD2. CDR1 and CDR2 from the germline V gene are SGHAT and FQNNGV. V dropped 5 bases and J dropped 7; count of bases not matched to a gene: 7. CDR3 size: 14 residues. The CDR3 protein is CASSPTSGMREQYF. The CDR3 nucleotides read TGTGCCAGCAGCCCGACTAGCGGGATGAGGGAGCAGTACTTC.

The chain joins TRBV4-2 to TRBJ1-2, with 7 bases lining up with TRBD1. The V segment lost 3 bases and the J segment 7 bases; nucleotides outside the gene matches: 8. CDR1 is LGHNA, CDR2 YNFKEQ, per germline. The length of the CDR3 is 14 residues. In nucleotides, the CDR3 is TGTGCCAGCAGCCAGGCCACAGGGGTGGCTGGCTACACCTTC. Protein sequence: CASSQATGVAGYTF.

The J gene is TRBJ2-7, the V gene TRBV12-5, with a possible D match to TRBD2 (5 bases). The V and J ends lost 0 bases and 5 bases respectively, with 11 bases between them. The CDR3 runs to 14 residues. Germline V gene sequence: CDR1 LGHNT, CDR2 FRNRAP. Here the CDR3 reads CASGLVAESNEQYF. The CDR3, as DNA: TGTGCTAGTGGTTTGGTAGCGGAGTCCAACGAGCAGTACTTC.

The rearrangement joins TRBV7-2 to TRBJ2-7, with D uncertain. The germline V gene has CDR1 SGHTA and CDR2 FQGNSA. This CDR3 is built from 14 residues. Trimming took off 3 bases at V and 0 bases at J, with 9 bases between the two ends. This CDR3 is CASSFFPSSYEQYF. CDR3 coding DNA: TGTGCCAGCAGCTTCTTTCCCAGCTCCTACGAGCAGTACTTC.

This rearrangement joins TRBV7-2 to TRBJ1-1; weak D call: TRBD1 (5 bases). Deletions cut 5 bases from V and 11 bases from J, with 15 bases between. The germline V gene has CDR1 SGHTA and CDR2 FQGNSA. The CDR3 contains 12 residues. The CDR3 sequence is CASSNSGQSAFF. The DNA of the CDR3 is TGTGCCAGCAGCAATTCGGGGCAATCGGCTTTCTTT.

This clonotype was counted at least ten times. The chain combines TRBV19 with TRBJ1-4; possible D gene TRBD1, 5 bases. The CDR3 contains 15 residues. Looked up from germline, CDR1 is LNHDA and CDR2 is SQIVND (reference sequence). V was cut by 5 bases and J by 0 bases, with 10 bases left in between. CDR3 bases: TGTGCCAGTAGTCAGGGCGTTGCAACTAATGAAAAACTGTTTTTT. Protein sequence: CASSQGVATNEKLFF.

This clonotype appeared a few times. This chain uses TRBV29-1 with TRBJ2-7; no clear D. The CDR3 has 12 amino acids. Germline V gene sequence: CDR1 SQVTM, CDR2 ANQGSEA. V was clipped by 3 bases and J by 6 bases, with 12 bases between them. The CDR3 DNA is TGCAGCGTTGAGTTAGGGTTTGCCGAGCAGTACTTC. This translates into CSVELGFAEQYF.

This clonotype occurred a few times. The chain uses TRBV11-2 and TRBJ2-3; no definite D call. Trimming shortened V by 5 bases and J by 0 bases, and 12 bases separated the two germline ends. The germline V gene has CDR1 SGHAT and CDR2 FQNNGV. This CDR3 spans 15 amino acids. CDR3 in amino acids: CASSRGSLSTDTQYF. CDR3 DNA sequence: TGTGCCAGCAGCCGTGGTTCCCTTAGCACAGATACGCAGTATTTT.

This clonotype has ten or more counts. The chain couples TRBV7-2 to TRBJ1-2; TRBD1 agrees at 11 bases. V gave up 5 bases and J gave up 4 bases; unmatched junction bases: 3. From germline, CDR1 is SGHTA and CDR2 FQGNSA. The CDR3 is 14 amino acids. The DNA for the CDR3 is TGTGCCAGCAGCGGACAGGGGGCGGTCTATGGCTACACCTTC. As protein: CASSGQGAVYGYTF. The entire variable domain, with the rest obtained from reference TRBV7-2 and TRBJ1-2, is as follows: GAGVSQSPSNKVTEKGKDVELRCDPISGHTALYWYRQSLGQGLEFLIYFQGNSAPDKSGLPSDRFSAERTGGSVSTLTIQRTQQEDSAVYLCASSGQGAVYGYTFGSGTRLTVV.

This clonotype was recorded at least ten times. The chain combines TRBV7-2 with TRBJ1-2, with 7 bases identical to TRBD1. This CDR3 spans 14 amino acids. CDR1 and CDR2 from the germline V gene are SGHTA and FQGNSA. The V and J ends lost 6 bases and 2 bases, in that order; junction bases with no gene match: 6. The CDR3 protein is CASRFRGTNYGYTF. The CDR3 DNA follows: TGTGCCAGCAGATTCAGGGGGACAAACTATGGCTACACCTTC.

This clonotype was detected a few times. V usage is TRBV7-8 and J usage is TRBJ1-2; D call uncertain. Per the germline V gene, CDR1 is SGHVS and CDR2 is FQNEAQ. The CDR3 covers 14 residues. Trimming took off 3 bases at V and 4 bases at J, with 12 bases between the two ends. The CDR3 sequence is CASSFLRAAYGYTF. CDR3 nucleotide sequence: TGTGCCAGCAGCTTCCTAAGGGCGGCCTATGGCTACACCTTC.

The rearrangement uses TRBV10-3 and TRBJ2-1; 9 bases map to TRBD1. Germline lookup yields CDR1 ENHRY and CDR2 SYGVKD. J was trimmed by 15 bases and V by 0 bases; bases with no gene match: 3. The CDR3 extends over 12 amino acids. Written as DNA, the CDR3 is TGTGCCATCAGTGAGTCGACAGGGGGTCTGTTCTTC. This codes for CAISESTGGLFF.

This clonotype was recorded at least ten times. V gene TRBV7-8 combines with J gene TRBJ2-5; D gene ambiguous. Germline values: CDR1 SGHVS, CDR2 FQNEAQ. V was cut by 5 bases and J by 2 bases, with 12 bases left in between. There are 14 residues in the CDR3. The CDR3 spells CASSPPGIQETQYF. The DNA for the CDR3 is TGTGCCAGCAGCCCACCGGGCATACAAGAGACCCAGTACTTC.

V is TRBV2 and J is TRBJ2-2, with a tentative D call TRBD1 (6 bases). V lost 10 bases, J lost 2 bases, and 14 bases lay in between. This CDR3 is 14 amino acids long. Germline lookup yields CDR1 SNHLY and CDR2 FYNNEI. The CDR3: CATRDIINTGELFF. DNA for the CDR3: TGTGCCACCCGGGACATCATCAACACCGGGGAGCTGTTTTTT.

This clonotype has a handful of counts. The chain recombines TRBV12-3 or TRBV12-4 with TRBJ1-1, with D uncertain. Trimming shortened V by 1 base and J by 3 bases, and 9 bases separated the two germline ends. This CDR3 comprises 14 residues. CDR3 in DNA: TGTGCCAGCAGTTTAGGGGTTTGGGACACTGAAGCTTTCTTT. Encoded protein: CASSLGVWDTEAFF.

This clonotype showed up just a few times. The chain carries TRBV20-1 and TRBJ2-7; possible D gene TRBD1, 7 bases. Per germline, CDR1 DFQATT and CDR2 SNEGSKA (reference sequence). V was cut by 4 bases and J by 4 bases, with 17 bases left in between. This CDR3 contains 14 residues. The CDR3, as DNA: TGCAGTGCTATTAGCGTCAGGGGGGCGTACGAGCAGTACTTC. This sequence encodes CSAISVRGAYEQYF.

This clonotype was recorded many times. The chain links TRBV7-2 to TRBJ1-6; the match to TRBD1 covers 8 bases. Per germline, CDR1 SGHTA and CDR2 FQGNSA. This CDR3 spans 15 amino acids. J was trimmed by 7 bases and V by 2 bases; bases with no gene match: 4. Here the CDR3 DNA reads TGTGCCAGCAGCTTATATGGGACAGGCAATTCACCCCTCCACTTT. Translation: CASSLYGTGNSPLHF.

The chain recombines TRBV6-2 or TRBV6-3 with TRBJ2-7, with D unclear. Looked up from germline, CDR1 is MNHEY and CDR2 is SVGEGT. The V and J ends lost 0 bases and 5 bases respectively, with 14 bases between them. This CDR3 contains 15 residues. CDR3 sequence reads: CASSYSAVALHEQYF. DNA for the CDR3: TGTGCCAGCAGTTACTCGGCAGTAGCCCTCCACGAGCAGTACTTC.